This TCR beta chain comes out of a study of blood T cell repertoires in COVID-19. The overall study: The United States, Italy and Spain provided the acute and convalescent COVID-19 samples.

Germline CDR1 and CDR2: MNHEY and SMNVEV (reference sequence). CDR3 length equals 15 residues. The ends were cut back, 7 bases at V and 0 bases at J, with 13 bases in the middle. The data were produced by immunoSEQ multiplex PCR, yet TCRdb's version contains in-frame clones alone and is incomplete. The sample lists tens of thousands of clones, roughly four fifths occurring once. This TCR came from a woman aged 80 or over with acute or convalescent COVID-19. The chain recombines TRBV27 with TRBJ2-1, with D possibly matching TRBD2 (6 bases). The sequenced sample consisted of peripheral blood. CDR3 region: CASKSYGSSYNEQFF. CDR3 DNA sequence: TGTGCCAGCAAGTCGTACGGGAGCTCCTACAATGAGCAGTTCTTC.